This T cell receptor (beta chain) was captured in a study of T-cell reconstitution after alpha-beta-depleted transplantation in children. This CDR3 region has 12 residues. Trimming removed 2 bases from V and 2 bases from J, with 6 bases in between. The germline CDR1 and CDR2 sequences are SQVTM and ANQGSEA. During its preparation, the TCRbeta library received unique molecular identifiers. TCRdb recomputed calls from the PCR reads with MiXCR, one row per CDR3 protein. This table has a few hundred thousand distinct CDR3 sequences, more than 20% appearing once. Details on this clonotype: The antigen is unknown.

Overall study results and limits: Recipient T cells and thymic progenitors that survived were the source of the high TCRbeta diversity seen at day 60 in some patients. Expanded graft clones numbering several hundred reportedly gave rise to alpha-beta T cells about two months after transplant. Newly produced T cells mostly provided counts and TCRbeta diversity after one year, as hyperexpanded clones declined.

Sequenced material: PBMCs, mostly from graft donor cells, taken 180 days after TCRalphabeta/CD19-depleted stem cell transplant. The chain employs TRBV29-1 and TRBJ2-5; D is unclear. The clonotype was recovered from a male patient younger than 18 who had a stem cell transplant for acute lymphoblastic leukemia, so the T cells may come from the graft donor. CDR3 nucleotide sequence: TGCAGCGTTGAAAGTCCGCAAGAGACCCAGTACTTC. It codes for CSVESPQETQYF.